This T cell receptor beta chain was sequenced during a study of blood T cell repertoires in COVID-19. The wider study: Researchers got acute and convalescent COVID-19 samples from the United States, Italy and Spain.

This clone was detected once. Original analysis: Scientists estimated how many nucleated cells there were by amplifying reference gene primers. The table came from immunoSEQ multiplex PCR; TCRdb's copy has only in-frame clones and leaves some out. The V and J calls and clone size are taken from that table; D and trimming were inferred from the DNA. The sample records 120,000 to 150,000 clones, 88% being singletons. Germline V CDR1 and CDR2: MNHEY, SVGAGI. The CDR3 consists of 14 residues. V shed 5 bases and J shed 3 bases, with 10 bases lying between them. Sequencing input: peripheral blood. This sequence originates from a man aged 60-69 years with active or convalescent COVID-19. This chain joins TRBV6-5 and TRBJ2-2; D might be TRBD2 (5 bases). CDR3 loop: CASSLRRDTGELFF. As DNA, the CDR3 is TGTGCCAGCAGTCTGAGGCGGGACACCGGGGAGCTGTTTTTT.